The rows below give T cell receptor beta chains drawn from one sample of a study of chemoradiotherapy in HPV16-positive cancers. Some clones are missing from TCRdb's copy, which holds only in-frame ones; the method was immunoSEQ multiplex PCR. Of about 5,600 clones detected, 75% to 85% appear once; the ten largest clones hold 9%. This specimen consisted of tumor tissue, obtained from a patient who underwent chemoradiotherapy. The receptors were sampled from a human donor with HPV-associated anogenital cancer. Each CDR3 is given with its conserved first and last residue. The D gene is left open where the match is weak. Clone size is not always given. Where it is, it says once, few, many or a class for expanded clones.

clone_size j_call v_call d_call cdr3_aa cdr3_nt
- TRBJ2-7 TRBV4-1 TRBD1 CASSPGPGQGAYEQYF TGCGCCAGCAGCCCGGGTCCGGGACAGGGGGCATACGAGCAGTACTTC
once TRBJ1-5 TRBV4-2 TRBD1 CASSHDRDNQPQHF TGTGCCAGCAGCCATGACAGGGACAATCAGCCCCAGCATTTT
- TRBJ2-3 TRBV28 - CASSRLRGPTIPYF TGTGCCAGCAGTCGTTTAAGGGGACCGACAATCCCGTATTTT
- TRBJ1-1 TRBV7-3 TRBD1 CASSFLPGTGGFICTEAFF TGTGCCAGCAGCTTCCTTCCAGGGACAGGGGGCTTTATCTGCACTGAAGCTTTCTTT
once TRBJ1-4 TRBV7-6 - CASSVGVRSDEKLFF TGTGCCAGCAGCGTGGGGGTGAGGTCCGATGAAAAACTGTTTTTT
- TRBJ1-4 TRBV7-2 - CASSLARTVSQEKLFF TGTGCCAGCAGCTTAGCCCGGACGGTTTCTCAGGAAAAACTGTTTTTT
few TRBJ1-1 TRBV21-1 - CASSTYEGGDEVFF TGTGCCAGCAGCACCTACGAAGGGGGGGATGAGGTTTTCTTT
- TRBJ2-1 TRBV9 TRBD2 CASSVGGTSGANEQFF TGTGCCAGCAGCGTAGGGGGGACTAGCGGGGCCAATGAGCAGTTCTTC
- TRBJ2-5 TRBV29-1 - CSVSSRGLQETQYF TGCAGCGTTTCCTCCAGGGGCCTTCAGGAGACCCAGTACTTC
- TRBJ1-5 TRBV2 - CASSTTGRSPQHF TGTGCCAGCAGTACGACAGGACGGTCGCCCCAGCATTTT
- TRBJ1-4 TRBV19 TRBD1 CASSIGNRGRGEKLFF TGTGCCAGTAGTATCGGTAACAGGGGGCGCGGTGAAAAACTGTTTTTT
- TRBJ2-3 TRBV6-1 TRBD2 CASSEMLAGGVTTDTQYF TGTGCCAGCAGTGAAATGCTAGCGGGGGGTGTTACTACAGATACGCAGTATTTT
few TRBJ1-2 TRBV27 TRBD1 CASSPGTGPLDGYTF TGTGCCAGCAGTCCCGGGACAGGACCTCTCGATGGCTACACCTTC
- TRBJ1-3 TRBV7-9 - CASSLESGVGNTIYF TGTGCCAGCAGCTTAGAGTCAGGGGTCGGAAACACCATATATTTT
- TRBJ2-6 TRBV10-3 - CAISQQGAGANVLTF TGTGCCATCAGTCAACAGGGAGCTGGGGCCAACGTCCTGACTTTC
few TRBJ2-5 TRBV5-5 TRBD2 CASSFIAGGGETQYF TGTGCCAGCAGCTTCATAGCGGGGGGCGGTGAGACCCAGTACTTC
medium-sized TRBJ2-2 TRBV27 - CASHTPPHGELFF TGTGCCAGCCACACCCCCCCTCACGGGGAGCTGTTTTTT
- TRBJ1-5 TRBV6-4 TRBD1 CASSEGTGQPQHF TGTGCCAGCAGTGAAGGGACAGGACAGCCCCAGCATTTT
- TRBJ1-6 TRBV19 TRBD1 CASNSRGQGYSPLHF TGTGCCAGTAACTCAAGGGGACAGGGGTATTCACCCCTCCACTTT
- TRBJ2-6 TRBV6-5 TRBD1 CASSRTGSGANVLTF TGTGCCAGCAGTCGGACAGGCTCTGGGGCCAACGTCCTGACTTTC
- TRBJ2-3 TRBV2 TRBD2 CASTRAGGSTDTQYF TGTGCCAGCACTAGAGCGGGGGGGAGCACAGATACGCAGTATTTT
- TRBJ1-6 TRBV6-5 TRBD1 CASSSAGGYSPLHF TGTGCCAGCAGTTCCGCAGGGGGATATTCACCCCTCCACTTT
- TRBJ1-3 TRBV2 - CASRTQGLSGNTIYF TGTGCCAGCAGGACACAGGGTTTATCTGGAAACACCATATATTTT
- TRBJ1-3 TRBV30 - CAWSTGPSGNTIYF TGTGCCTGGAGTACAGGACCCTCTGGAAACACCATATATTTT
- TRBJ1-4 TRBV19 - CASSGNTGLGEKLFF TGTGCCAGTAGTGGCAACACAGGGTTGGGTGAAAAACTGTTTTTT
- TRBJ2-3 TRBV4-3 - CASSPSGAATDTQYF TGCGCCAGCAGCCCCTCCGGGGCCGCCACAGATACGCAGTATTTT
- TRBJ1-2 TRBV19 - CASSTVQGYYGYTF TGTGCCAGTAGTACGGTACAGGGCTACTATGGCTACACCTTC
- TRBJ2-2 TRBV29-1 - CSVVTDLRTGELFF TGCAGCGTTGTTACAGACCTTCGGACCGGGGAGCTGTTTTTT
- TRBJ2-6 TRBV19 - CASSIVGHSGANVLTF TGTGCCAGTAGTATAGTAGGACATTCTGGGGCCAACGTCCTGACTTTC
- TRBJ2-2 TRBV7-2 TRBD2 CASRSGGLYTGELFF TGTGCCAGCAGGAGCGGGGGTTTATACACCGGGGAGCTGTTTTTT
- TRBJ2-2 TRBV11-1 TRBD2 CASSLEGGHTGELFF TGTGCCAGCAGCTTAGAGGGAGGGCACACCGGGGAGCTGTTTTTT
- TRBJ1-2 TRBV2 - CASRVTRSDGYTF TGTGCCAGCAGAGTTACTAGAAGCGATGGCTACACCTTC
- TRBJ2-5 TRBV5-1 - CASSLETKTQYF TGCGCCAGCAGCTTGGAGACAAAGACCCAGTACTTC
- TRBJ2-2 TRBV7-2 - CASSFRRGNTGELFF TGTGCCAGCAGCTTCCGGCGGGGGAACACCGGGGAGCTGTTTTTT
- TRBJ2-3 TRBV4-3 TRBD1 CASSFDGQGVDTQYF TGCGCCAGCAGCTTCGACGGACAGGGGGTAGATACGCAGTATTTT
- TRBJ1-2 TRBV19 TRBD1 CASSMGTGRNYGYTF TGTGCCAGTAGTATGGGGACAGGGAGGAACTATGGCTACACCTTC
- TRBJ1-6 TRBV4-1 - CASSHSWQARNSPLHF TGCGCCAGCAGTCATTCCTGGCAGGCCCGGAATTCACCCCTCCACTTT
- TRBJ2-7 TRBV25-1 TRBD2 CASSKGLAVYEQYF TGTGCCAGCAGTAAGGGACTAGCGGTCTACGAGCAGTACTTC
- TRBJ2-1 TRBV10-3 TRBD2 CAISAGLGTSGGDNEQFF TGTGCCATCAGTGCCGGCTTAGGGACTAGCGGGGGAGATAATGAGCAGTTCTTC
- TRBJ2-7 TRBV28 TRBD1 CASSPSTGGLEEQYF TGTGCCAGCAGTCCTTCGACAGGGGGTTTGGAAGAGCAGTACTTC
- TRBJ1-5 TRBV6-5 TRBD1 CASRGQGGNQPQHF TGTGCCAGCAGAGGACAGGGCGGCAATCAGCCCCAGCATTTT
- TRBJ1-1 TRBV7-9 TRBD1 CASSLAGQGSRRGTEAFF TGTGCCAGCAGCTTAGCGGGACAGGGGAGTCGTAGGGGCACTGAAGCTTTCTTT
- TRBJ2-2 TRBV2 - CASRASGQNTGELFF TGTGCCAGCAGGGCCTCGGGACAAAACACCGGGGAGCTGTTTTTT
once TRBJ1-4 TRBV5-5 - CASRADSATNEKLFF TGTGCCAGCAGAGCGGACAGTGCAACTAATGAAAAACTGTTTTTT
- TRBJ1-1 TRBV18 TRBD1 CASSPRTGTNTEAFF TGTGCCAGCTCACCACGGACAGGGACGAACACTGAAGCTTTCTTT
- TRBJ1-2 TRBV6-5 - CASSYPDGYGYTF TGTGCCAGCAGTTACCCGGACGGCTATGGCTACACCTTC
few TRBJ1-6 TRBV5-1 - CASSSWGGYNSPLHF TGCGCCAGCAGCTCCTGGGGAGGGTATAATTCACCCCTCCACTTT
once TRBJ2-7 TRBV15 TRBD1 CATSSRDRPSYEQYF TGTGCCACCAGCAGCCGGGACAGGCCTTCCTACGAGCAGTACTTC
- TRBJ1-1 TRBV5-6 - CASSEPGDTEAFF TGTGCCAGCAGCGAACCAGGGGACACTGAAGCTTTCTTT
- TRBJ2-7 TRBV6-1 - CASSENSYEQYF TGTGCCAGCAGTGAAAACAGCTACGAGCAGTACTTC
- TRBJ1-3 TRBV2 - CASSEGGAGNTIYF TGTGCCAGCAGTGAGGGGGGGGCTGGAAACACCATATATTTT
- TRBJ2-1 TRBV4-3 TRBD1 CASSRDRGRGEQFF TGCGCCAGCAGCCGGGACAGGGGGAGGGGGGAGCAGTTCTTC
few TRBJ1-1 TRBV7-2 - CASVQIVGTEAFF TGTGCCAGCGTCCAAATAGTGGGCACTGAAGCTTTCTTT
once TRBJ1-1 TRBV30 - CADAPGPAGTEAFF TGTGCCGATGCACCGGGACCGGCGGGCACTGAAGCTTTCTTT
- TRBJ2-1 TRBV20-1 - CSAMADEQFF TGCAGTGCCATGGCCGATGAGCAGTTCTTC